The following is a T cell receptor beta chain sequence with its context. Its antigen is unknown. The ends were cut back, 3 bases at V and 10 bases at J, with 21 bases in the middle. The CDR3 has 15 amino acids. Germline loops: CDR1 SQVTM, CDR2 ANQGSEA. The sample is drawn from a study of naive and memory T cell subsets. Study observations and caveats: Possibly reflecting memory cells re-expressing CD45RA, a few larger clonotypes occurred in naive repertoires, especially CD8. Naive and memory subsets had different power law exponents for TCR abundance.

An equimolar mix of two oligonucleotides served as the beta constant-region primer for TRBC1 and TRBC2. Four rounds of PCR amplified the ligated cDNA using nested alpha and beta constant-region primers plus SP2. The cDNA 3' end received a ligated single-stranded oligonucleotide carrying the SP2 primer and a 12-nucleotide UMI. In TCRdb, the UMI-ligation and nested PCR reads were re-called with MiXCR into one record per CDR3 protein. The data hold 150,000 or so distinct CDR3 sequences, with under 25% observed a single time. Four subsets defined by CD45RA and CD27 were sorted after CD3, CD4, CD8 and live/dead staining.

The chain combines TRBV29-1 with TRBJ1-4; no reliable D call. Sequences were obtained from naive CD4+ T cells from blood. The TCR sequence derives from a human donor in good health. The CDR3 loop is CSVEIGGRPLGKLFF. The CDR3 bases are TGCAGCGTTGAGATAGGTGGGCGTCCTTTGGGAAAACTGTTTTTT.